This T cell receptor beta chain is from a study of post-analysis software for immune sequencing data. Unique molecular identifiers were present in the TCR beta cDNA libraries. TCRdb independently ran MiXCR on the PCR reads; one entry per CDR3 protein. The sample shows around 700,000 distinct CDR3 sequences, 55% to 60% of them seen only once. Notes on this clonotype: Its antigen is unidentified.

Study results and limitations: Among about 5 TRBV segments more frequent in patients than controls were TRBV5-6, TRBV5-1 and TRBV20-1.

The CDR3 is 13 residues long. V was shortened by 3 bases and J by 4 bases, with 12 bases between the two germline ends. Germline CDR1 reads SQVTM; CDR2 reads ANQGSEA. The material sequenced was blood. This receptor was taken from a girl aged 2 to 10 with multiple sclerosis. This chain uses TRBV29-1 with TRBJ1-2; possibly TRBD1 for D (5 bases). CDR3: CSVDRDGSYGYTF. The CDR3 DNA reads TGCAGCGTTGATAGGGACGGGAGCTATGGCTACACCTTC. The full variable domain, in which reference TRBV29-1 and TRBJ1-2 provide the parts outside the CDR3, is SAVISQKPSRDICQRGTSLTIQCQVDSQVTMMFWYRQQPGQSLTLIATANQGSEATYESGFVIDKFPISRPNLTFSTLTVSNMSPEDSSIYLCSVDRDGSYGYTFGSGTRLTVV.